What follows are 20 T cell receptor beta chains derived from one specimen sequenced in a study of beta chain features in type 1 diabetes. Study results and limitations: Moderate but significant shortening of TCRB CDR3s was recorded in all four CD4+ subsets from Type 1 diabetes patients.

Of the isolated RNA, all was reverse transcribed, and so the sequenced material was expressed TCRB transcripts. Generated by immunoSEQ multiplex PCR, the TCRdb table keeps only in-frame clones and is missing some. The sample shows 500,000 to 800,000 clones, roughly 12% of them seen only once. These TCRs are of unknown antigen specificity. Sequencing was carried out using naive CD4+ T cells from blood. The source of these receptors is a man younger than 45 with type 1 diabetes.

The rearrangement uses TRBV29-1 and TRBJ2-7; tentative D call: TRBD1 (5 bases). The CDR3 runs 14 residues. V shed 5 bases and J shed 3 bases, with 17 bases lying between them. Germline values: CDR1 SQVTM, CDR2 ANQGSEA. In nucleotides, the CDR3 is TGCAGCGTTATGGTCCAACAGGTAGGCTACGAGCAGTACTTC. Protein: CSVMVQQVGYEQYF.

This clone was observed a handful of times. The gene calls are TRBV28 and TRBJ2-1; D possibly uses TRBD1 or TRBD2 (5 bases each). Trimming left V 4 bases short and J 15 bases short, with 16 bases between. Germline V gene lookup returns CDR1 MDHEN and CDR2 SYDVKM. This CDR3 comprises 12 residues. The CDR3 region is CASSSTVDGTFF. The CDR3 DNA reads TGTGCCAGCAGTTCGACAGTTGACGGGACGTTCTTC.

This sequence joins TRBV7-9 and TRBJ1-2, with D uncertain. The CDR3 sequence is 12 residues long. Germline V CDR1 and CDR2: SEHNR, FQNEAQ (reference sequence). Between the trimmed V and J ends, which lost 5 bases and 8 bases, there was a span of 12 bases. The CDR3 sequence: CASSRYFGGYTF. Written as DNA, the CDR3 is TGTGCCAGCAGCCGTTACTTCGGAGGCTACACCTTC. The whole variable domain, filled in from reference TRBV7-9 and TRBJ1-2, reads DTGVSQNPRHKITKRGQNVTFRCDPISEHNRLYWYRQTLGQGPEFLTYFQNEAQLEKSRLLSDRFSAERPKGSFSTLEIQRTEQGDSAMYLCASSRYFGGYTFGSGTRLTVV.

The CDR3 protein is CASSLTGDGDQPQHF. The CDR3 bases are TGCGCCAGCAGCTTGACGGGGGATGGCGATCAGCCCCAGCATTTT. The gene calls are TRBV5-1 and TRBJ1-5; D perhaps matches TRBD1 (5 bases). The CDR3 has 15 residues. V gave up 1 base and J gave up 5 bases, with 13 bases separating them. CDR1 is SGHRS and CDR2 is YFSETQ in the germline V gene.

The genes are TRBV4-2 and TRBJ2-3; 8 bases agree with TRBD2. Germline lookup yields CDR1 LGHNA and CDR2 YNFKEQ. Trimming cost V 1 base and J 1 base; bases outside gene matches: 10. CDR3 size: 18 residues. The chain's CDR3 is CASSQGGRGGSGTDTQYF. For the CDR3, the DNA is TGTGCCAGCAGCCAAGGAGGACGGGGGGGCTCGGGCACAGATACGCAGTATTTT.

V usage is TRBV7-2 and J usage is TRBJ2-7; D may be TRBD1 (6 bases). The germline V gene has CDR1 SGHTA and CDR2 FQGNSA. Trimming took off 1 base at V and 4 bases at J, with 14 bases between the two ends. The CDR3 contains 15 residues. CDR3 sequence: CASSLVAQGKYEQYF. The DNA for the CDR3 is TGTGCCAGCAGCTTAGTGGCACAGGGAAAATACGAGCAGTACTTC.

This clone was detected a few times. The gene calls are TRBV2 and TRBJ2-2; D call uncertain. This CDR3 spans 14 amino acids. CDR1 is SNHLY and CDR2 is FYNNEI in the germline V gene. The V and J ends lost 2 bases and 1 base respectively, with 5 bases between them. CDR3 residues: CASSENGNTGELFF. The CDR3 coding sequence is TGTGCCAGCAGTGAAAACGGGAACACCGGGGAGCTGTTTTTT.

The V call is TRBV5-6, the J call TRBJ1-1; maybe TRBD1 (5 bases). The CDR3 sequence is 15 residues long. Looked up from germline, CDR1 is SGHDT and CDR2 is YYEEEE. Deletions cut 4 bases from V and 1 base from J, with 14 bases between. For the CDR3, the DNA is TGTGCCAGCAGCCTACCGGGGCCAGCGAACACTGAAGCTTTCTTT. As protein: CASSLPGPANTEAFF. Full variable domain (rest looked up from reference TRBV5-6 and TRBJ1-1): DAGVTQSPTHLIKTRGQQVTLRCSPKSGHDTVSWYQQALGQGPQFIFQYYEEEERQRGNFPDRFSGHQFPNYSSELNVNALLLGDSALYLCASSLPGPANTEAFFGQGTRLTVV.

Here the CDR3 reads CASSLAPGYEQYF. The CDR3 DNA reads TGCGCCAGCAGCTTGGCACCGGGCTACGAGCAGTACTTC. This chain uses TRBV5-1 with TRBJ2-7; D remains ambiguous. CDR3 length: 13 amino acids. V shed 0 bases and J shed 3 bases, with 7 bases lying between them. Looked up from germline, CDR1 is SGHRS and CDR2 is YFSETQ.

The V and J genes are TRBV30 and TRBJ1-2; possibly TRBD1 for D (5 bases). This CDR3 is 13 amino acids long. The germline V and J ends were trimmed by 1 base and 7 bases, with 13 bases remaining between them. CDR1 is GTSNPN, CDR2 SVGIG, per germline (reference sequence). The CDR3 loop is CAWSAGGVFGYTF. CDR3 DNA: TGTGCCTGGAGTGCTGGAGGGGTGTTTGGCTACACCTTC. Together with reference TRBV30 and TRBJ1-2, the CDR3 gives the full variable domain: SQTIHQWPATLVQPVGSPLSLECTVEGTSNPNLYWYRQAAGRGLQLLFYSVGIGQISSEVPQNLSASRPQDRQFILSSKKLLLSDSGFYLCAWSAGGVFGYTFGSGTRLTVV.

CDR3 in DNA: TGCGCCAGCAGCTTGGGTGTCATTTCGAACACCGGGGAGCTGTTTTTT. It specifies CASSLGVISNTGELFF. This sequence joins TRBV5-1 and TRBJ2-2; D remains unclear. The CDR3 is 16 residues long. The germline CDR1 and CDR2 sequences are SGHRS and YFSETQ. V lost 0 bases and J 0 bases, leaving 9 bases between the germline ends.

V and J are TRBV7-2 and TRBJ1-2; maybe TRBD1 (5 bases). The CDR3 totals 14 residues. CDR1 and CDR2 from the germline V gene are SGHTA and FQGNSA. V lost 1 base, J lost 8 bases, and 14 bases lay in between. The CDR3 sequence: CASSLDQGPRGYTF. The CDR3 nucleotides read TGTGCCAGCAGCTTAGATCAGGGCCCGCGGGGCTACACCTTC.

V gene TRBV27 combines with J gene TRBJ2-3; 9 bases line up with TRBD1. Germline V gene data show CDR1 as MNHEY and CDR2 as SMNVEV (reference sequence). J lost 2 bases, V lost 5 bases, and 8 bases had no gene match. The CDR3 is 16 amino acids. This CDR3 reads CASSPDRGAITDTQYF. The CDR3 nucleotides read TGTGCCAGCAGTCCAGACAGGGGGGCGATCACAGATACGCAGTATTTT.

This clone was recorded a few times. The V gene is TRBV4-3, the J gene TRBJ1-5, with 9 bases aligning to TRBD1. Trimming cost V 0 bases and J 5 bases; bases outside gene matches: 2. Germline V gene lookup returns CDR1 LGHNA and CDR2 YSLEER. This CDR3 spans 15 amino acids. The CDR3 protein is CASSQDWTGDQPQHF. CDR3 DNA sequence: TGCGCCAGCAGCCAAGATTGGACAGGGGATCAGCCCCAGCATTTT.

This clone was seen a few times. The same CDR3 arises from other DNA sequences in this sample as well. The chain links TRBV7-2 to TRBJ2-5, with D tentatively TRBD1 (6 bases). CDR1 is SGHTA and CDR2 is FQGNSA in the germline V gene. The CDR3 contains 14 residues. V was cut by 1 base and J by 5 bases, with 11 bases left in between. CDR3 bases: TGTGCCAGCAGCTTAGGACAGGTTGGCGAGACCCAGTACTTC. Its translation: CASSLGQVGETQYF.

CDR3 in amino acids: CASSLGGTSGAYEQYF. In nucleotides, the CDR3 is TGCGCCAGCAGCTTGGGAGGGACTAGCGGGGCCTACGAGCAGTACTTC. The rearrangement uses TRBV5-1 and TRBJ2-7; TRBD2 matches at 13 bases. The CDR3 length is 16 residues. The J segment lost 2 bases and the V segment lost 0 bases, leaving 2 bases of the junction unmatched. CDR1 SGHRS and CDR2 YFSETQ come from the germline V gene. The full variable domain, completed using reference TRBV5-1 and TRBJ2-7, is KAGVTQTPRYLIKTRGQQVTLSCSPISGHRSVSWYQQTPGQGLQFLFEYFSETQRNKGNFPGRFSGRQFSNSRSEMNVSTLELGDSALYLCASSLGGTSGAYEQYFGPGTRLTVT.

The rearrangement uses TRBV5-1 and TRBJ2-7; D is unclear. Deletions cut 4 bases from V and 3 bases from J, with 14 bases between. Germline V gene data show CDR1 as SGHRS and CDR2 as YFSETQ. The CDR3 extends over 14 amino acids. The CDR3 loop is CASSRDPALYEQYF. For the CDR3, the DNA is TGCGCCAGCAGCCGTGATCCCGCGCTCTACGAGCAGTACTTC.

The rearrangement uses TRBV19 and TRBJ2-3, with unresolved D. Per the germline V gene, CDR1 is LNHDA and CDR2 is SQIVND (reference sequence). Deletions cut 5 bases from V and 0 bases from J, with 24 bases between. The CDR3 spans 19 residues. Here the CDR3 reads CASSSPGNSWDLSTDTQYF. Written as DNA, the CDR3 is TGTGCCAGTAGTTCCCCAGGAAATAGCTGGGATCTTAGCACAGATACGCAGTATTTT.

There are a few counts of this clone. This chain links TRBV7-2 with TRBJ2-3; 10 bases are a match to TRBD2. The CDR3 spans 16 residues. Germline trimming cut 5 bases from V and 6 bases from J; bases unmatched to any gene: 11. CDR1 is SGHTA, CDR2 FQGNSA, per germline. The CDR3 nucleotides are TGTGCCAGCAGCCCTCGACTAGCGGGTACTGGTGATACGCAGTATTTT. This encodes CASSPRLAGTGDTQYF.

This clone showed up just a few times. The sample contains more than one DNA sequence encoding this CDR3. The chain uses TRBV7-9 and TRBJ2-3; 9 nucleotides line up with TRBD2. The CDR3 sequence is 15 residues long. Germline V gives CDR1 SEHNR, CDR2 FQNEAQ (reference sequence). V shed 3 bases, J shed 2 bases, and the junction held 3 bases outside the gene matches. The CDR3 is CASSLLAGFTDTQYF. The CDR3, as DNA: TGTGCCAGCAGCTTGCTAGCGGGGTTCACAGATACGCAGTATTTT.